The rows below give T cell receptor beta chains drawn from one sample of a study of graft-versus-host responses after intestinal transplantation. This table comes from immunoSEQ multiplex PCR, and its TCRdb copy is limited to in-frame clones, with some not included. The sample records 80,000 to 100,000 clones, about nine tenths being singletons. The antigens these receptors bind are not known. The input for sequencing was unstimulated CD4+ T cells sorted from spleen or lymph node cells, taken before transplant. Source of these receptors: a human donor who was the organ donor for an intestinal transplant. The CDR3 runs from the conserved cysteine through the conserved F or W. Fields, in order: V gene, J gene, clone size, D gene, CDR3 DNA, CDR3 protein. The D gene is left open where the match is weak. Not all rows give a size; the values are once, few, many and, for expanded clones, a class.

>TRBV4-1|TRBJ2-7|.|TRBD2
TGCGCCAGCAGCCCGCAGCGGGGGCAAATCTACGAGCAGTACTTC
CASSPQRGQIYEQYF
>TRBV19|TRBJ1-3|few|.
TGTGCCAGTAGTATGCTAAGACAGGCGTACTCTGGAAACACCATATATTTT
CASSMLRQAYSGNTIYF
>TRBV28|TRBJ2-2|.|.
TGTGCCAGCAGTACAAGGCGGGATGCGAACACCGGGGAGCTGTTTTTT
CASSTRRDANTGELFF
>TRBV28|TRBJ1-6|.|.
TGTGCCACCGCCCGGGGAGGGCGGGGTTCACCCCTCCACTTT
CATARGGRGSPLHF
>TRBV4-3|TRBJ1-6|.|.
TGCGCCAGCAGCCAACTGACAGGTCCGGGTAATTCACCCCTCCACTTT
CASSQLTGPGNSPLHF
>TRBV7-2|TRBJ2-1|.|.
TGTGCCAGCAGAATCCCCGGGGTCAATGAGCAGTTCTTC
CASRIPGVNEQFF
>TRBV7-2|TRBJ1-5|.|.
TGTGCCAGCAGCTTAACAAGGGGGTATCAGCCCCAGCATTTT
CASSLTRGYQPQHF
>TRBV27|TRBJ1-2|.|.
TGTGCCAGCAGTTTACAGGCTAACTATGGCTACACCTTC
CASSLQANYGYTF
>TRBV7-2|TRBJ2-7|.|TRBD1
TGTGCCAGCAGCTTAGTAGACAGGGCTGTCGACGAGCAGTACTTC
CASSLVDRAVDEQYF
>TRBV7-6|TRBJ2-1|.|TRBD2
TGTGCCAGCAGCGTACGACTAGCGGGGCGCAATGAGCAGTTCTTC
CASSVRLAGRNEQFF
>TRBV4-2|TRBJ2-7|.|TRBD2
TGTGCCAGCAGCCAAGTTCCAGCGGGGGGCCACGAGCAGTACTTC
CASSQVPAGGHEQYF
>TRBV5-1|TRBJ2-2|once|.
TGCGCCAGCTGCCGTGGGGGGGCCAGGTGGGAGCTGTTTTTT
CASCRGGARWELFF
>TRBV7-2|TRBJ1-4|.|.
TGTGCCAGCAGCCCAACCTCGGGGAGTAGAAAACTGTTTTTT
CASSPTSGSRKLFF
>TRBV5-4|TRBJ2-5|.|TRBD1
TGTGCCAGCAGGAATGGGGCAGGGGGCGAGACCCAGTACTTC
CASRNGAGGETQYF
>TRBV18|TRBJ2-7|.|TRBD1
TGTGCCAGCTCACCTGCCCGACAGGGTCACGAGCAGTACTTC
CASSPARQGHEQYF
>TRBV6-4|TRBJ1-3|.|TRBD1
TGTGCCAGCAGTGACGGGACAGGGCCCATTTTCTCTGGAAACACCATATATTTT
CASSDGTGPIFSGNTIYF
>TRBV7-6|TRBJ2-3|.|.
TGTGCCAGCAGCTCGTCACAGGGATCAGATACGCAGTATTTT
CASSSSQGSDTQYF
>TRBV4-3|TRBJ2-2|once|.
TGCGCCAGCAGCCAAGAAGGTGGGGGGGCAGCCGGGGAGCTGTTTTTT
CASSQEGGGAAGELFF
>TRBV6-4|TRBJ2-3|.|TRBD2
TGTGCCAGCAGTGCCCTAGCGGGGGGAGCCACAGATACGCAGTATTTT
CASSALAGGATDTQYF
>TRBV28|TRBJ2-3|.|TRBD1
TGTGCCAGCAGTTTATGGGCAGGGGGCGAAGATACGCAGTATTTT
CASSLWAGGEDTQYF
>TRBV19|TRBJ2-4|once|TRBD2
TGTGCCAGTAGTATCCGGGGTAGCGGGGTATCAAAAAACATTCAGTACTTC
CASSIRGSGVSKNIQYF
>TRBV27|TRBJ1-1|.|TRBD1
TGTGCCAGCAGGATCGCTTTGGACAGGGGGAACACTGAAGCTTTCTTT
CASRIALDRGNTEAFF
>TRBV7-6|TRBJ1-2|.|.
TGTGCCAGCAGCCCACGCCCAGGGTTCTCCTATGGCTACACCTTC
CASSPRPGFSYGYTF
>TRBV18|TRBJ1-2|once|TRBD1
TGTGCCAGCTCGGGGACAGCTAACTATGGCTACACCTTC
CASSGTANYGYTF
>TRBV5-1|TRBJ2-7|.|TRBD1
TGCGCCAGCAGCTTTTGGCCCGCACCGGGACAGAAATACGAGCAGTACTTC
CASSFWPAPGQKYEQYF
>TRBV10-3|TRBJ1-3|.|TRBD1
TGTGCCATCAGTGGGGACAGGGGAAACACCATATATTTT
CAISGDRGNTIYF
>TRBV7-2|TRBJ1-2|.|TRBD1
TGTGCCAGCAGCTTAGTCTTCGGACAGGGAGTACAGAACTATGGCTACACCTTC
CASSLVFGQGVQNYGYTF
>TRBV11-2|TRBJ2-5|.|TRBD2
TGTGCCAGCACCCAAGGGACTAGCGGGGTCGGAGAGACCCAGTACTTC
CASTQGTSGVGETQYF
>TRBV4-1|TRBJ1-2|.|TRBD1
TGCGCCAGCAGACCTCCGGACAGGGGCTATGGCTACACCTTC
CASRPPDRGYGYTF
>TRBV7-9|TRBJ1-6|once|.
TGTGCCAGCAGCTTAACGTCAGGGTCTAATTCACCCCTCCACTTT
CASSLTSGSNSPLHF
>TRBV27|TRBJ2-3|.|.
TGTGCCAGCAGTTCGGGACGGGGGGCCTCCGATACGCAGTATTTT
CASSSGRGASDTQYF
>TRBV7-2|TRBJ2-3|.|TRBD2
TGTGCCAGCAGCTTAGTGGGGGGGGGCACAGATACGCAGTATTTT
CASSLVGGGTDTQYF
>TRBV4-2|TRBJ2-3|.|TRBD2
TGTGCCAGCAGCCAAGAGGGGGGGGGCACAGATACGCAGTATTTT
CASSQEGGGTDTQYF
>TRBV7-2|TRBJ1-5|.|.
TGTGCCAGCAGCTTAACACCCGGCAATCAGCCCCAGCATTTT
CASSLTPGNQPQHF
>TRBV11-2|TRBJ2-2|.|.
TGTGCCAGCAGCTTAGATCTGAGTGGAGCCGGGGAGCTGTTTTTT
CASSLDLSGAGELFF
>TRBV5-6|TRBJ2-7|few|TRBD2
TGTGCCAGCAGCTCGTTGGGACTATCGGGGGGAACCTACGAGCAGTACTTC
CASSSLGLSGGTYEQYF
>TRBV7-2|TRBJ1-4|.|TRBD1
TGTGCCAGCAGACCCGGGACAGGACCGTGGAAACTGTTTTTT
CASRPGTGPWKLFF
>TRBV28|TRBJ2-3|.|TRBD2
TGTGCCAGCAACCTTGGGGGACTAGCGGGGGGGTTAAATACGCAGTATTTT
CASNLGGLAGGLNTQYF
>TRBV30|TRBJ1-2|once|.
TGTGCCTGGAGGGCAGCTAACTATGGCTACACCTTC
CAWRAANYGYTF
>TRBV4-2|TRBJ2-5|.|TRBD2
TGTGCCAGCAGCCAAGAACTTAGCGGGGTAGAGACCCAGTACTTC
CASSQELSGVETQYF
>TRBV30|TRBJ1-1|.|TRBD1
TGTGCCTGGAGTGGCGGGGTTGGACAGGGACGGACTGAAGCTTTCTTT
CAWSGGVGQGRTEAFF
>TRBV2|TRBJ1-2|.|.
TGTGCCAGCAGTGTCACGGGGATTTCGTATGGCTACACCTTC
CASSVTGISYGYTF
>TRBV7-2|TRBJ2-1|.|.
TGTGCCAGCAGCAATCAGCGGTCCTACAATGAGCAGTTCTTC
CASSNQRSYNEQFF
>TRBV29-1|TRBJ2-3|.|TRBD2
TGCAGCGTCATAGTCGCGGGGGGGCACACAGATACGCAGTATTTT
CSVIVAGGHTDTQYF
>TRBV5-4|TRBJ2-1|.|TRBD2
TGTGCCAGCAGCTATCTTTTGGGACTAGTCGACAATGAGCAGTTCTTC
CASSYLLGLVDNEQFF
>TRBV11-2|TRBJ2-5|.|.
TGTGCCAGCAGCCCCCCACAAGAGACCCAGTACTTC
CASSPPQETQYF
>TRBV18|TRBJ1-2|few|.
TGTGCCAGCTCGGGGGGACGGATAGCTAACTATGGCTACACCTTC
CASSGGRIANYGYTF
>TRBV6-5|TRBJ1-6|.|.
TGTGCCAGCAGTCAAAGACAGTATAATTCACCCCTCCACTTT
CASSQRQYNSPLHF
>TRBV11-2|TRBJ2-2|.|TRBD2
TGTGCCAGCAGCCCGACTAGCGGGGGGGCCATTCAGGGGGAGCTGTTTTTT
CASSPTSGGAIQGELFF
>TRBV7-6|TRBJ2-3|.|TRBD2
TGTGCCAGCAGCTTAGTGGGGGGGGGTTCCACAGATACGCAGTATTTT
CASSLVGGGSTDTQYF
>TRBV4-3|TRBJ2-7|.|TRBD1
TGCGCCAGCAGCCAAGGAGTAGGACAGGGCATTAGCAACGAGCAGTACTTC
CASSQGVGQGISNEQYF
>TRBV6-1|TRBJ1-1|few|.
TGTGCCAGCAGAGGGGGAACTGAAGCTTTCTTT
CASRGGTEAFF
>TRBV6-1|TRBJ2-3|.|.
TGTGCCAGCAGTGAGGCTAGCGCCACAGATACGCAGTATTTT
CASSEASATDTQYF